This is a list of T cell receptor beta chains from one sample in a study of graft-versus-host responses after intestinal transplantation. Their antigens are not known. Here immunoSEQ multiplex PCR was the method, and the copy in TCRdb shows in-frame clones only, minus some. The table lists over 100,000 clones, about 92% of them singletons. This material consisted of unstimulated CD4+ T cells sorted from spleen or lymph node cells, taken before transplant. These receptors were taken from a human donor who was the organ donor for an intestinal transplant. Each CDR3 is given with its conserved first and last residue. Each record gives: clone size, J gene, V gene, D gene, CDR3 length, CDR3 DNA, CDR3 protein. The D gene is left open where the match is weak. Where a row states a size, it is once, few, many or the class of an expanded clone; other rows omit it.

clone_size: NA; j_call: TRBJ2-1; v_call: TRBV5-1; d_call: NA; cdr3_length: 14; cdr3_nt: TGCGCCAGCAGGGTCAGCGGTGTATACAATGAGCAGTTCTTC; cdr3_aa: CASRVSGVYNEQFF
clone_size: NA; j_call: TRBJ2-3; v_call: TRBV28; d_call: TRBD2; cdr3_length: 19; cdr3_nt: TGTGCCAGCAGTTTAACCCCCAAAAGGCTAGCGGAGTTAGGTGGTACGCAGTATTTT; cdr3_aa: CASSLTPKRLAELGGTQYF
clone_size: NA; j_call: TRBJ2-6; v_call: TRBV6-1; d_call: NA; cdr3_length: 14; cdr3_nt: TGTGCCAGCAGCCAGGGTACTGGGGCCAACGTCCTGACTTTC; cdr3_aa: CASSQGTGANVLTF
clone_size: NA; j_call: TRBJ2-3; v_call: TRBV5-6; d_call: NA; cdr3_length: 15; cdr3_nt: TGTGCCAGCAGCTTGATGGGACTGAGCACAGATACGCAGTATTTT; cdr3_aa: CASSLMGLSTDTQYF
clone_size: NA; j_call: TRBJ2-7; v_call: TRBV6-5; d_call: TRBD1; cdr3_length: 14; cdr3_nt: TGTGCCAGCAGTCTATGGACAGGAAGCTACGAGCAGTACTTC; cdr3_aa: CASSLWTGSYEQYF
clone_size: NA; j_call: TRBJ2-2; v_call: TRBV7-9; d_call: NA; cdr3_length: 14; cdr3_nt: TGTGCCAGCAGCCCTAACAGGAACACCGGGGAGCTGTTTTTT; cdr3_aa: CASSPNRNTGELFF
clone_size: NA; j_call: TRBJ1-3; v_call: TRBV5-4; d_call: NA; cdr3_length: 14; cdr3_nt: TGTGCCAGCAAGATCGACAGCTCTGGAAACACCATATATTTT; cdr3_aa: CASKIDSSGNTIYF
clone_size: NA; j_call: TRBJ1-2; v_call: TRBV7-9; d_call: NA; cdr3_length: 12; cdr3_nt: TGTGCCAGCAGCTACACCCCTGGGCCCTACACCTTC; cdr3_aa: CASSYTPGPYTF
clone_size: NA; j_call: TRBJ2-1; v_call: TRBV7-9; d_call: NA; cdr3_length: 16; cdr3_nt: TGTGCCAGCAGCTTGCGATTAGGGACGGGCTACAATGAGCAGTTCTTC; cdr3_aa: CASSLRLGTGYNEQFF
clone_size: NA; j_call: TRBJ2-7; v_call: TRBV11-2; d_call: TRBD1; cdr3_length: 14; cdr3_nt: TGTGCCAGCGCCTCGGACAGGGCCCACTACGAGCAGTACTTC; cdr3_aa: CASASDRAHYEQYF
clone_size: NA; j_call: TRBJ2-7; v_call: TRBV6-6; d_call: NA; cdr3_length: 12; cdr3_nt: TGTGCCAGCAGAGACGACAGCTACGAGCAGTACTTC; cdr3_aa: CASRDDSYEQYF
clone_size: once; j_call: TRBJ1-5; v_call: TRBV19; d_call: NA; cdr3_length: 14; cdr3_nt: TGTGCCAGTAGTGAAGGGCAATCAAATCAGCCCCAGCATTTT; cdr3_aa: CASSEGQSNQPQHF
clone_size: NA; j_call: TRBJ2-1; v_call: TRBV21-1; d_call: NA; cdr3_length: 18; cdr3_nt: TGTGCCAGCAGCAAAAGGGGGACTAGCGGCCCTCCAAGCAATGAGCAGTTCTTC; cdr3_aa: CASSKRGTSGPPSNEQFF
clone_size: NA; j_call: TRBJ2-7; v_call: TRBV5-1; d_call: NA; cdr3_length: 15; cdr3_nt: TGCGCCAGCAGCTTGGGGGTCGCAAGCTCCTACGAGCAGTACTTC; cdr3_aa: CASSLGVASSYEQYF
clone_size: NA; j_call: TRBJ2-1; v_call: TRBV11-3; d_call: NA; cdr3_length: 17; cdr3_nt: TGTGCCAGCAGCTTATTCCCCCCAGGGCAGACTAACAATGAGCAGTTCTTC; cdr3_aa: CASSLFPPGQTNNEQFF
clone_size: NA; j_call: TRBJ2-7; v_call: TRBV2; d_call: NA; cdr3_length: 14; cdr3_nt: TGTGCCAGCAGTGAAAGGGGCGGGTCCTACGAGCAGTACTTC; cdr3_aa: CASSERGGSYEQYF
clone_size: NA; j_call: TRBJ2-7; v_call: TRBV5-1; d_call: NA; cdr3_length: 14; cdr3_nt: TGCGCCAGCAGCTTGGAGGCTGCGTCCTACGAGCAGTACTTC; cdr3_aa: CASSLEAASYEQYF
clone_size: NA; j_call: TRBJ1-5; v_call: TRBV19; d_call: NA; cdr3_length: 13; cdr3_nt: TGTGCCAGTAGCCAAACGGTGGTTCAGCCCCAGCATTTT; cdr3_aa: CASSQTVVQPQHF
clone_size: NA; j_call: TRBJ2-5; v_call: TRBV9; d_call: NA; cdr3_length: 15; cdr3_nt: TGTGCCAGCAGCGTACGGGGATGGGGGCAAGAGACCCAGTACTTC; cdr3_aa: CASSVRGWGQETQYF
clone_size: NA; j_call: TRBJ1-1; v_call: TRBV5-1; d_call: NA; cdr3_length: 16; cdr3_nt: TGCGCCAGCAGCCTAAAGGTCAGTTCACCGAACACTGAAGCTTTCTTT; cdr3_aa: CASSLKVSSPNTEAFF